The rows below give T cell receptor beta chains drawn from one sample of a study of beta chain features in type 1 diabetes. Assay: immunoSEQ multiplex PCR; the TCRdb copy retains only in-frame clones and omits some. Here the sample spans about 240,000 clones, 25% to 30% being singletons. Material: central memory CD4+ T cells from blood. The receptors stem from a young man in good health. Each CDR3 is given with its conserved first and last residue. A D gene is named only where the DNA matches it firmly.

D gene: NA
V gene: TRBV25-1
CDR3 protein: CASSRGNYGYTF

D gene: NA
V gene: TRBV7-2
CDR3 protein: CASGNRVTGELFF

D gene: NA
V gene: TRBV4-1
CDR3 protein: CASSHSLGPSYEQYF

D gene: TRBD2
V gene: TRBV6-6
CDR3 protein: CASSQVTSGSYEQYF

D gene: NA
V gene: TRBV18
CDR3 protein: CASSPNPSSGELFF

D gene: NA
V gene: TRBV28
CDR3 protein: CASSLGDGELFF

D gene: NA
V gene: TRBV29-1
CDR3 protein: CSVANNEQFF

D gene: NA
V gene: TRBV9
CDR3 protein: CASGGNTGELFF

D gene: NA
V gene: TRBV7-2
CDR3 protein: CASSTDYNEQFF

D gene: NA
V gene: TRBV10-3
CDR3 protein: CATRRQEETQYF

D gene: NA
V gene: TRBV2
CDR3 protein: CASSADYSNEQFF

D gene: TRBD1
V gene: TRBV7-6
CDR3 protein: CASSQSGQKQETQYF

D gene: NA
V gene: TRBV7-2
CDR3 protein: CASSLNRATYEQYF

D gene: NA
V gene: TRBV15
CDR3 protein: CATSRDRGAGKNIQYF

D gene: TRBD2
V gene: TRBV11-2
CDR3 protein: CASSSLAGGTTDTQYF

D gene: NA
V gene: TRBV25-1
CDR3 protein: CASSELGNTEAFF

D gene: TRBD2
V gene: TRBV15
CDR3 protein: CATSKKAGGPISSYEQYF

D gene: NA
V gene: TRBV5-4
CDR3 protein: CASSLRAVNTGELFF

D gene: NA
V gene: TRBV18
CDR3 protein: CASSGVWGQPQHF

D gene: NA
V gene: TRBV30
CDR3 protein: CAWRGGRSSTDTQYF

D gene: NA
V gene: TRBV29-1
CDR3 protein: CSVVRAPVETQYF

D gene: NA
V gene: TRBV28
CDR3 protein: CASSGQTGGYTF

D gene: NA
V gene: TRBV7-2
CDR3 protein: CASSFGTVEPQHF

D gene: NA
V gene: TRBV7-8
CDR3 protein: CASSLERAREQYF

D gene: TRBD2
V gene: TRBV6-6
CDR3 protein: CASSQLAVLNEQFF

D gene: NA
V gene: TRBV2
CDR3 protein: CASSEYGTTKEQYF

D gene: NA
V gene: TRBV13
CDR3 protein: CASAFDTPSGNTIYF

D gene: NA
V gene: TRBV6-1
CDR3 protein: CASRNQGGTDTQYF

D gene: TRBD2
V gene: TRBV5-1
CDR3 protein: CASSPPLAGFSTDTQYF

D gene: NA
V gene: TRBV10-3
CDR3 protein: CAISDGSRDPEAFF

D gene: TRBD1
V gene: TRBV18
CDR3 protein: CASSPGQGLSYEQYF

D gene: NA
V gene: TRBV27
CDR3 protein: CASSLRQIYEQYF

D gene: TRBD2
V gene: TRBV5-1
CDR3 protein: CASSLGLASDTQYF

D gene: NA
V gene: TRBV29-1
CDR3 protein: CSVLGGPNTEAFF

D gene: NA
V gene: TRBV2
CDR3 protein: CASSGDSKETQYF

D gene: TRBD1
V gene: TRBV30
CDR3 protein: CAWDPGQSSYEQYF

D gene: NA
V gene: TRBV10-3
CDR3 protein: CAISKANSGTKYF

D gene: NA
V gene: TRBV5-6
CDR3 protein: CASSLGPRHTGELFF

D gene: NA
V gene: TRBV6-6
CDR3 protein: CASTTGGTYEQYF

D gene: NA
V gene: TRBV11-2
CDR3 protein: CASSLVGLAVQYF

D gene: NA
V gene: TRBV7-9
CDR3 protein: CASSTSGVGFQYF

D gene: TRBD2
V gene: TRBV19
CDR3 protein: CASSKTSVSTDTQYF

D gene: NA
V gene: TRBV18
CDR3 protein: CASSPDIAKNIQYF

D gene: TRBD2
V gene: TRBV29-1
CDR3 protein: CSVGTSGNTDTQYF

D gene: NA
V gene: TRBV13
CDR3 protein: CASSLKVGTQYF

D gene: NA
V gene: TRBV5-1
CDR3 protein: CASSFEGTSYNEQFF

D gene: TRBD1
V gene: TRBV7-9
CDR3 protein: CASSLGTDYNEQFF

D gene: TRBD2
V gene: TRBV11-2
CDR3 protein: CASSSIAGGTETQYF

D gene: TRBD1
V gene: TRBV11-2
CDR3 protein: CASSSGQGKGQPQHF

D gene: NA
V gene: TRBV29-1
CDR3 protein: CSATPPYNYGYTF

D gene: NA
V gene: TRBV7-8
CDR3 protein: CASSSDRSNEQFF

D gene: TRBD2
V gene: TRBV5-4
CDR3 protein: CASSLGTSGENEQFF

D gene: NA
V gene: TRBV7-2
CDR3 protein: CATRWEGNSPLHF